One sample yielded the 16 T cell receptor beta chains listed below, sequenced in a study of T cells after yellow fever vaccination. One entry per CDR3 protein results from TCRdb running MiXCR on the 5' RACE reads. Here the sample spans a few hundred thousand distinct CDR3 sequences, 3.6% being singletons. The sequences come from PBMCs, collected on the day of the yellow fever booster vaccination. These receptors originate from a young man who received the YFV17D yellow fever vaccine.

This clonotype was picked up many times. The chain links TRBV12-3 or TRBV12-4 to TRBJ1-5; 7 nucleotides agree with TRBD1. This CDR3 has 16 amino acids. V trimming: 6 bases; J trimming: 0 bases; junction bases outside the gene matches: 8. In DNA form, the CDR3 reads TGTGCCAGCAGGTCTACAGGGGCGGGTAGCAATCAGCCCCAGCATTTT. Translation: CASRSTGAGSNQPQHF.

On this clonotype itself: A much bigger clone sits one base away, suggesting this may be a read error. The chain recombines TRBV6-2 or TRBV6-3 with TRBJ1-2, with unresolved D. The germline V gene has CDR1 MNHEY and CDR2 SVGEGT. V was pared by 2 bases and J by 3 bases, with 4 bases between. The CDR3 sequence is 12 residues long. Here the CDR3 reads CASSYRDYGYTF. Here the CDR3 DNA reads TGTGCCAGCAGTTACAGGGACTATGGCTACACCTTC.

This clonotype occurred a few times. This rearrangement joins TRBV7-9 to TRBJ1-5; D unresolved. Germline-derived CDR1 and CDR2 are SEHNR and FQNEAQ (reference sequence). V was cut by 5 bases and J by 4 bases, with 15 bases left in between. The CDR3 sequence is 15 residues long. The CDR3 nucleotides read TGTGCCAGCAGCGTGGATGTGGGGAGAAATCAGCCCCAGCATTTT. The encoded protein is CASSVDVGRNQPQHF.

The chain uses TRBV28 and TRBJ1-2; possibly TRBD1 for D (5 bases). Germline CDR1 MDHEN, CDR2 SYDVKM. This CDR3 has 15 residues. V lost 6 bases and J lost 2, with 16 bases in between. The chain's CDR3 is CASSRPGGDNYGYTF. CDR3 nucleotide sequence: TGTGCCAGCAGCCGCCCCGGGGGGGACAACTATGGCTACACCTTC.

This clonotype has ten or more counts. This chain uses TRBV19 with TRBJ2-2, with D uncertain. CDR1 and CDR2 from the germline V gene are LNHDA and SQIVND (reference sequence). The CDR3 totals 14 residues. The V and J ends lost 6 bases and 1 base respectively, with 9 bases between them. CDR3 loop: CASRLAGNTGELFF. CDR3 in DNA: TGTGCCAGTAGGCTGGCTGGGAACACCGGGGAGCTGTTTTTT.

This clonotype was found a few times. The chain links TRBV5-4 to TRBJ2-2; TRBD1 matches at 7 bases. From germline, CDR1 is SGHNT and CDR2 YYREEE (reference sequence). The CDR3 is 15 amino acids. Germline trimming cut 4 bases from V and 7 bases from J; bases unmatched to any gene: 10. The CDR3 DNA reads TGTGCCAGCAGCCCATTCGGACAGGCCGGCGGGGAGCTGTTTTTT. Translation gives CASSPFGQAGGELFF.

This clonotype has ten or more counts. This chain's CDR3 is CASSFRDRTNGYTF. DNA for the CDR3: TGTGCCAGCAGCTTCCGGGACAGGACTAATGGCTACACCTTC. The chain has TRBV5-4 and TRBJ1-2; 8 nucleotides agree with TRBD1. The CDR3 consists of 14 residues. The V and J ends lost 2 bases and 6 bases, in that order; junction bases with no gene match: 6. CDR1 and CDR2 (germline): SGHNT, YYREEE (reference sequence).

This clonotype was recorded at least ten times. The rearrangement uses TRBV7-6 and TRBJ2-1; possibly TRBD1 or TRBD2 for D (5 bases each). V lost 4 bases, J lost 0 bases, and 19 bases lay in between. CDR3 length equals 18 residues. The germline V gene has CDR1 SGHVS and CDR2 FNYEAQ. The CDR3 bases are TGTGCCAGCAGCTCATACGGCCGAGGGGTAATCTCCTACAATGAGCAGTTCTTC. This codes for CASSSYGRGVISYNEQFF.

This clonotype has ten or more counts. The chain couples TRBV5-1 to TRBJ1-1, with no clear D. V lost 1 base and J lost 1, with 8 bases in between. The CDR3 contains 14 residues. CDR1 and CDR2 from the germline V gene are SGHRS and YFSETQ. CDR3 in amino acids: CASSLITENTEAFF. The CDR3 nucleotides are TGCGCCAGCAGCTTGATAACAGAGAACACTGAAGCTTTCTTT. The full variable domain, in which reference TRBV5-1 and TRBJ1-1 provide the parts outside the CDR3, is KAGVTQTPRYLIKTRGQQVTLSCSPISGHRSVSWYQQTPGQGLQFLFEYFSETQRNKGNFPGRFSGRQFSNSRSEMNVSTLELGDSALYLCASSLITENTEAFFGQGTRLTVV.

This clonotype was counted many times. CDR3 amino acids: CASTYPGDRNEQFF. CDR3 sequence (DNA): TGTGCCAGTACGTACCCGGGGGACAGAAATGAGCAGTTCTTC. The chain employs TRBV7-9 and TRBJ2-1; tentative D call: TRBD1 (7 bases). Trimming removed 9 bases at V and 7 bases at J, with 19 bases between. Germline CDR1 SEHNR, CDR2 FQNEAQ (reference sequence). The CDR3 runs 14 residues.

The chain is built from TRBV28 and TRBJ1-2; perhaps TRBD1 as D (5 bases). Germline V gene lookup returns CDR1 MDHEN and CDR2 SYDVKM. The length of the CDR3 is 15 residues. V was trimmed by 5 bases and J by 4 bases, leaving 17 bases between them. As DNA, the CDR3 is TGTGCCAGCAGTCCCCCTTCCCGGGGGGGCTATGGCTACACCTTC. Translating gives CASSPPSRGGYGYTF.

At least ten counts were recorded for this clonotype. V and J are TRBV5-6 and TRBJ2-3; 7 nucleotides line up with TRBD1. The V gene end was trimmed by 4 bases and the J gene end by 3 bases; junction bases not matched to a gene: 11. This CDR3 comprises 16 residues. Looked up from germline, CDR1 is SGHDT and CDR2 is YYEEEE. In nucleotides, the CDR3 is TGTGCCAGCAGCCTGACGCTGACAGGGCGGACAGATACGCAGTATTTT. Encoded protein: CASSLTLTGRTDTQYF.

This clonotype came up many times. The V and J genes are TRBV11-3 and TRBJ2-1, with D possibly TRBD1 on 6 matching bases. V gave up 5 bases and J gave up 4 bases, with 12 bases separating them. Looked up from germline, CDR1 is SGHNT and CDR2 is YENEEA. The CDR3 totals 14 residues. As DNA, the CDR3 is TGTGCCAGCAGCCTTGGGGGCCTATACAATGAGCAGTTCTTC. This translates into CASSLGGLYNEQFF.

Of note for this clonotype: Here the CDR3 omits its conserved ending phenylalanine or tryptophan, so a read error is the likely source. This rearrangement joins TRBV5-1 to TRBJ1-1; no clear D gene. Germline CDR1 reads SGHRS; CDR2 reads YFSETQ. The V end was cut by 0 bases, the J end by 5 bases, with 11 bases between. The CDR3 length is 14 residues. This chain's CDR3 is CASSLGMEQTEAFS. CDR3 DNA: TGCGCCAGCAGCTTGGGGATGGAACAGACTGAAGCTTTCTCT.

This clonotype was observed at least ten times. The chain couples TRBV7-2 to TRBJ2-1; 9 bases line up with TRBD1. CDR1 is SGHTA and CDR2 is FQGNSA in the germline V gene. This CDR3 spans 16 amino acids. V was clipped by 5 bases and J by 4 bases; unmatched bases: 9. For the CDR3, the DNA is TGTGCCAGCAGCATAACAGGGGGCGCAGATTACAATGAGCAGTTCTTC. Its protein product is CASSITGGADYNEQFF. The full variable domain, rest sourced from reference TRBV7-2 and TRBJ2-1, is GAGVSQSPSNKVTEKGKDVELRCDPISGHTALYWYRQSLGQGLEFLIYFQGNSAPDKSGLPSDRFSAERTGGSVSTLTIQRTQQEDSAVYLCASSITGGADYNEQFFGPGTRLTVL.

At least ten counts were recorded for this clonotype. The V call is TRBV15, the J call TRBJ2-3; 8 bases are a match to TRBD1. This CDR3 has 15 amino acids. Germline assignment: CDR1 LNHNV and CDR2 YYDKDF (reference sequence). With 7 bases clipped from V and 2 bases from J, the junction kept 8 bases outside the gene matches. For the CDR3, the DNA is TGTGCCACCACCCGGGACAGGCACTACACAGATACGCAGTATTTT. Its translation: CATTRDRHYTDTQYF.